This T cell receptor beta chain originates from a study of CD8+CD57+ T cells in acquired aplastic anemia. Study information: Sorted CD4+ and CD8+ cells gave a mean 3.2 ug DNA, range roughly 0.19 to 30 ug.

With respect to this clonotype: The antigen is not known.

Study outcomes and limitations: Patients and controls were found to share approximately 31 CD8+ CDR3 sequences.

Genomic DNA acted as the template from which TCR beta VDJ combination and CDR3 sequence profiling were carried out. One entry per CDR3 protein, called by TCRdb with MiXCR from the reads. Of roughly 80,000 distinct CDR3 sequences detected, roughly two thirds appear once; the ten largest clones hold approximately 80%. Germline V gives CDR1 SGHTA, CDR2 FQGNSA. V shed 0 bases and J shed 5 bases, with 16 bases lying between them. The CDR3 sequence is 16 residues long. CD8+CD57+ cell expansion, shown by flow cytometry, had occurred in the patients selected for sequencing. V usage is TRBV7-2 and J usage is TRBJ2-5, with D perhaps being TRBD1 or TRBD2 (6 bases each). This receptor was taken from a human donor with aplastic anemia. The sequencing input was sorted CD4+, CD8+, or CD8+CD57+ T cells (not recorded which) from PBMCs. CDR3 nucleotides: TGTGCCAGCAGCTTAGCGCTGCTCCGAGGGGGGGAGACCCAGTACTTC. Protein sequence: CASSLALLRGGETQYF.